These 32 T cell receptor beta chains were all obtained from the same sample, sequenced in a study of blood T cells in healthy people across ages (dated by TCRdb to between 2014 and 2016). Libraries came from 5' RACE. Sequencing used an Illumina HiSeq 2500. The second PCR ran for about 7 to 11 cycles and used a J-beta primer mix along with a sample-barcoded 5' primer. In TCRdb, the public reads were trimmed at Q25 with fastp and aligned with MiXCR, with productive beta chains retained. Rows with one shared CDR3 protein collapse into an entry with the most common genes and DNA. The sample profile shows about a million distinct CDR3 sequences; roughly 47% of them were found once. Roughly a fifth of the sample lies in the top ten. What was sequenced was blood. These receptors all stem from a woman aged 55-69 years in good health.

This clonotype was picked up a small number of times. The rearrangement uses TRBV29-1 and TRBJ1-2; D remains ambiguous. The length of the CDR3 is 12 residues. The germline gives CDR1 SQVTM, CDR2 ANQGSEA. Trimming removed 4 bases from V and 4 bases from J, with 10 bases in between. CDR3 sequence: CSVGASRYGYTF. CDR3 coding DNA: TGCAGCGTTGGTGCGAGTCGCTATGGCTACACCTTC.

This clonotype occurred a few times. The chain is built from TRBV4-1 and TRBJ2-7; perhaps TRBD1 as D (5 bases). The germline V gene has CDR1 MGHRA and CDR2 YSYEKL. V was trimmed by 0 bases and J by 3 bases, leaving 21 bases between them. This CDR3 is 18 amino acids long. The CDR3: CASSQDITWQGRVYEQYF. The CDR3 bases are TGCGCCAGCAGCCAAGATATAACATGGCAGGGTAGGGTCTACGAGCAGTACTTC.

This clonotype showed up just a few times. This chain connects TRBV7-2 to TRBJ2-1; 10 bases fit TRBD2. V lost 5 bases and J lost 4; bases outside the gene matches: 5. Germline CDR1 reads SGHTA; CDR2 reads FQGNSA. The CDR3 runs to 15 residues. In nucleotides, the CDR3 is TGTGCCAGCAGCCCGACTAGCGGGCAGTACAATGAGCAGTTCTTC. It specifies CASSPTSGQYNEQFF.

The chain links TRBV20-1 to TRBJ1-4; 10 bases match TRBD1. Germline V gene data show CDR1 as DFQATT and CDR2 as SNEGSKA (reference sequence). V shed 2 bases and J 6 bases; nucleotides not matched to a gene: 3. This CDR3 comprises 14 residues. This CDR3 reads CSARPGQGHEKLFF. DNA for the CDR3: TGCAGTGCTAGACCGGGACAGGGGCATGAAAAACTGTTTTTT.

This sequence joins TRBV4-2 and TRBJ2-1, with 9 bases lining up with TRBD1. V lost 4 bases, J lost 5 bases, and 3 bases stayed unmatched. Germline V gives CDR1 LGHNA, CDR2 YNFKEQ. This CDR3 contains 14 residues. This CDR3 is CASSRDRVNNEQFF. CDR3 sequence (DNA): TGTGCCAGCAGCCGGGACAGGGTTAACAATGAGCAGTTCTTC.

The V gene is TRBV28, the J gene TRBJ2-1, with D possibly TRBD1 on 6 matching bases. The J call is in doubt because the DNA end fits TRBJ2-7 better. This CDR3 comprises 15 residues. CDR1 MDHEN and CDR2 SYDVKM come from the germline V gene. The CDR3, as DNA: TGTGCCAGCAGGCACCCACAGGGCACCTACAATGAGCAGTACTTC. Translation: CASRHPQGTYNEQYF.

The chain combines TRBV7-2 with TRBJ2-5, with 9 nucleotides matching TRBD1. The trim removed 2 bases at V and 5 bases at J, leaving 6 bases unmatched. CDR3 length: 15 residues. Germline V gives CDR1 SGHTA, CDR2 FQGNSA. CDR3 in DNA: TGTGCCAGCAGCTTACCCGGGACAGGGATGGAGACCCAGTACTTC. Translating gives CASSLPGTGMETQYF.

The chain carries TRBV20-1 and TRBJ2-1, with D unclear. Germline lookup yields CDR1 DFQATT and CDR2 SNEGSKA (reference sequence). Trimming took 3 bases from V and 8 from J, leaving 11 bases between them. The CDR3 consists of 12 residues. The CDR3 sequence: CSASPRGDEQFF. The CDR3 coding sequence is TGCAGTGCTAGTCCCCGTGGGGATGAGCAGTTCTTC.

The V call is TRBV7-2, the J call TRBJ2-5, with 12 bases fitting TRBD2. The CDR3 runs 19 residues. The germline V gene encodes CDR1 SGHTA and CDR2 FQGNSA. V lost 5 bases to trimming and J lost 4 bases; unmatched junction nucleotides: 17. The CDR3: CASSRDSSLTSGRRETQYF. CDR3 nucleotides: TGTGCCAGCAGCCGGGACTCATCTTTGACTAGCGGGAGACGAGAGACCCAGTACTTC.

This clonotype was detected ten times or more. CDR3 region: CAIFGQGYGYTF. In DNA form, the CDR3 reads TGTGCTATTTTCGGACAGGGGTATGGCTACACCTTC. The rearrangement joins TRBV6-6 to TRBJ1-2; 9 bases align to TRBD1. This CDR3 has 12 residues. The germline CDR1 and CDR2 sequences are MNHNY and SVGAGI (reference sequence).

In this sample, this clonotype turned up many times. The gene calls are TRBV20-1 and TRBJ2-7; 8 positions agree with TRBD1. Germline V CDR1 and CDR2: DFQATT, SNEGSKA (reference sequence). The CDR3 extends over 12 amino acids. V was clipped by 5 bases and J by 3 bases; unmatched bases: 3. CDR3 nucleotide sequence: TGCAGTGCTCCCGACAGGGGCTACGAGCAGTACTTC. This encodes CSAPDRGYEQYF.

CDR3 coding DNA: TGTGCCAGCAGTTATTACGGGACTAGCGTTGGAGAGACCCAGTACTTC. Translated: CASSYYGTSVGETQYF. The chain recombines TRBV6-6 with TRBJ2-5; the match to TRBD2 covers 10 bases. The CDR3 contains 16 residues. Trimming took 3 bases from V and 4 from J; bases not matched to a gene: 8. Germline CDR1 reads MNHNY; CDR2 reads SVGAGI (reference sequence).

This clonotype was detected only a few times. The V gene is TRBV29-1, the J gene TRBJ2-5; D possibly corresponds to TRBD2 (8 bases). The CDR3 length is 13 residues. The germline V and J ends were trimmed by 8 bases and 9 bases, with 22 bases remaining between them. Germline-derived CDR1 and CDR2 are SQVTM and ANQGSEA. CDR3 sequence: CSTGVAGQGAQYF. In DNA, the CDR3 is TGCAGCACTGGAGTAGCGGGGCAGGGGGCCCAGTACTTC.

This clonotype was picked up a small number of times. The CDR3 nucleotides read TGCGCCAGCCGTTCACAGGGGGCGAACACTGAAGCTTTCTTT. This encodes CASRSQGANTEAFF. The chain joins TRBV5-1 to TRBJ1-1, with TRBD1 matching over 9 bases. V dropped 7 bases and J dropped 1; count of bases not matched to a gene: 5. The germline V gene encodes CDR1 SGHRS and CDR2 YFSETQ. This CDR3 spans 14 amino acids.

V is TRBV20-1 and J is TRBJ2-3; unclear D gene. The CDR3 runs to 13 residues. The V end was cut by 0 bases, the J end by 2 bases, with 6 bases between. Germline CDR1 is DFQATT and CDR2 is SNEGSKA (reference sequence). The CDR3 loop is CSARDRYTDTQYF. DNA of the CDR3: TGCAGTGCTAGAGACAGGTACACAGATACGCAGTATTTT.

This chain links TRBV6-2 or TRBV6-3 with TRBJ2-5, with D maybe TRBD2 (5 bases). With the DNA end fitting TRBJ2-7 better, the J assignment may be wrong. There are 13 residues in the CDR3. The germline V gene encodes CDR1 MNHEY and CDR2 SVGEGT. The CDR3 here is CASSDFSVYEQYF. The CDR3 nucleotides are TGTGCCAGCAGTGACTTTAGCGTTTACGAGCAGTACTTC.

This clonotype was seen a few times. This chain joins TRBV20-1 and TRBJ2-7; 11 nucleotides line up with TRBD2. The CDR3 contains 14 residues. Per the germline V gene, CDR1 is DFQATT and CDR2 is SNEGSKA (reference sequence). J lost 5 bases, V lost 6 bases, and 9 bases had no gene match. CDR3 DNA: TGCAGTGCCTATCTAGCGGGAGGAACGCACGAGCAGTACTTC. This codes for CSAYLAGGTHEQYF.

Only a few counts were recorded for this clonotype. This rearrangement joins TRBV19 to TRBJ2-7, with a tentative D call TRBD1 (6 bases). The V gene's germline CDR1 is LNHDA and CDR2 SQIVND (reference sequence). The CDR3 length is 14 residues. V gave up 5 bases and J gave up 2 bases, with 13 bases separating them. Here the CDR3 reads CASSHNRAPYEQYF. DNA for the CDR3: TGTGCCAGTAGTCATAACAGGGCCCCCTACGAGCAGTACTTC.

This clonotype occurred a few times. The V and J genes are TRBV20-1 and TRBJ2-7; D might be TRBD1 (7 bases). Germline V gene sequence: CDR1 DFQATT, CDR2 SNEGSKA (reference sequence). Trimming removed 4 bases from V and 5 bases from J, with 15 bases in between. The CDR3 is made up of 13 amino acids. The CDR3 region has the DNA TGCAGTGCTAACCAGGGGGGTAGTCACGAGCAGTACTTC. The encoded protein is CSANQGGSHEQYF.

This clonotype has a handful of counts. The chain combines TRBV6-2 or TRBV6-3 with TRBJ2-7, with 7 nucleotides matching TRBD2. CDR1 and CDR2 from the germline V gene are MNHEY and SVGEGT. V lost 10 bases, J lost 2 bases, and 8 bases stayed unmatched. This CDR3 comprises 13 residues. The DNA for the CDR3 is TGTGCCACCGCGGGAGAAGCTACCTACGAGCAGTACTTC. This codes for CATAGEATYEQYF.

V is TRBV9 and J is TRBJ2-7; TRBD2 might be the D (6 bases). CDR3 length: 16 residues. From germline, CDR1 is SGDLS and CDR2 YYNGEE. The V end was cut by 0 bases, the J end by 7 bases, with 20 bases between. For the CDR3, the DNA is TGTGCCAGCAGCGTAGTACCAGCGGGCGCGTACAATGAGCAGTACTTC. It codes for CASSVVPAGAYNEQYF.

This clonotype came up a few times. The chain links TRBV28 to TRBJ2-5; D is unclear. Trimming shortened V by 4 bases and J by 11 bases, and 17 bases separated the two germline ends. The CDR3 consists of 13 residues. Looked up from germline, CDR1 is MDHEN and CDR2 is SYDVKM. The CDR3 loop reads CASSSGALTEQYF. As DNA, the CDR3 is TGTGCCAGCAGTTCTGGAGCCTTAACGGAGCAGTACTTC.

The J gene is TRBJ2-7, the V gene TRBV6-6, with D possibly matching TRBD2 (6 bases). Germline V gene lookup returns CDR1 MNHNY and CDR2 SVGAGI (reference sequence). The CDR3 runs 13 residues. V gave up 6 bases and J gave up 2 bases, with 11 bases separating them. The DNA for the CDR3 is TGTGCCAGCAGCCGGGAGTATCCCTACGAGCAGTACTTC. It encodes CASSREYPYEQYF.

CDR3 sequence reads: CSAGGQTATSGANVLTF. The CDR3 bases are TGCAGTGCTGGGGGACAGACAGCCACCTCTGGGGCCAACGTCCTGACTTTC. The V call is TRBV20-1, the J call TRBJ2-6, with TRBD1 identical over 7 bases. This CDR3 region has 17 residues. V was pared by 5 bases and J by 0 bases, with 10 bases of the junction left unmatched. CDR1 is DFQATT, CDR2 SNEGSKA, per germline (reference sequence).

The V call is TRBV20-1, the J call TRBJ2-2; maybe TRBD2 (6 bases). Trimming took 6 bases from V and 2 from J, leaving 13 bases between them. Germline V gene sequence: CDR1 DFQATT, CDR2 SNEGSKA (reference sequence). The CDR3 covers 14 residues. The CDR3 spells CSAPRDSNTGELFF. DNA of the CDR3: TGCAGTGCCCCGAGGGACTCTAACACCGGGGAGCTGTTTTTT.

This clonotype is a singleton in its sample. The CDR3 loop is CASSQGFRVDNEQFF. As DNA, the CDR3 is TGTGCCAGCAGCCAAGGTTTCAGGGTAGACAATGAGCAGTTCTTC. V gene TRBV3-1 combines with J gene TRBJ2-1; D is possibly TRBD1 (5 bases). The CDR3 has 15 residues. Germline V gene sequence: CDR1 LGHDT, CDR2 YNNKEL (reference sequence). V gave up 1 base and J gave up 5 bases, with 12 bases separating them.

The table lists this clonotype with a few counts. The chain couples TRBV20-1 to TRBJ2-4; TRBD1 is a possible D gene (6 bases). The CDR3 covers 15 residues. V shed 5 bases and J shed 3 bases, with 17 bases lying between them. The germline gives CDR1 DFQATT, CDR2 SNEGSKA (reference sequence). CDR3 sequence: CSAVHRAADKNIQYF. As DNA, the CDR3 is TGCAGTGCTGTTCACAGGGCGGCAGACAAAAACATTCAGTACTTC.

V usage is TRBV20-1 and J usage is TRBJ2-5; 8 nucleotides match TRBD2. CDR3 size: 16 residues. J was trimmed by 5 bases and V by 6 bases; bases with no gene match: 17. Germline CDR1 and CDR2: DFQATT and SNEGSKA (reference sequence). CDR3 in DNA: TGCAGTGCCCCTAAGACTCTCGGGAGGGTCCGGGAGACCCAGTACTTC. Protein product: CSAPKTLGRVRETQYF.

The rearrangement joins TRBV5-1 to TRBJ2-4; D assignment may be TRBD1 or TRBD2 (5 bases each). Germline V lookup: CDR1 SGHRS, CDR2 YFSETQ. The CDR3 extends over 14 amino acids. V lost 3 bases to trimming and J lost 7 bases, with 14 bases between them. The CDR3 DNA sequence: TGCGCCAGCAGCTCGTATCCCGGGACGAACATTCAGTACTTC. The encoded protein is CASSSYPGTNIQYF.

This clonotype was seen a few times. The J gene is TRBJ1-2, the V gene TRBV29-1, with no clear D. The CDR3 covers 12 residues. Germline V lookup: CDR1 SQVTM, CDR2 ANQGSEA. The V and J ends lost 4 bases and 5 bases respectively, with 11 bases between them. The DNA for the CDR3 is TGCAGCGTTGGGGGAAACACTTATGGCTACACCTTC. Its translation is CSVGGNTYGYTF.

The chain has TRBV18 and TRBJ2-5; D uncertain. Germline V lookup: CDR1 KGHSH, CDR2 LQKENI. V dropped 4 bases and J dropped 1 base, with 13 bases sitting between them. CDR3 length equals 15 residues. Here the CDR3 reads CASSRKTARQETQYF. The CDR3 nucleotides are TGTGCCAGCTCACGGAAGACTGCCCGCCAAGAGACCCAGTACTTC.

This chain uses TRBV6-1 with TRBJ2-7, with D possibly called TRBD1 or TRBD2 (5 bases each). The V end lost 7 bases, the J end lost 2 bases, and 18 bases lay between the germline ends. From germline, CDR1 is MNHNS and CDR2 SASEGT. The CDR3 sequence is 15 residues long. The DNA of the CDR3 is TGTGCCAGCAACTCTTACGGGACGGACCCCTACGAGCAGTACTTC. This gives the protein CASNSYGTDPYEQYF.